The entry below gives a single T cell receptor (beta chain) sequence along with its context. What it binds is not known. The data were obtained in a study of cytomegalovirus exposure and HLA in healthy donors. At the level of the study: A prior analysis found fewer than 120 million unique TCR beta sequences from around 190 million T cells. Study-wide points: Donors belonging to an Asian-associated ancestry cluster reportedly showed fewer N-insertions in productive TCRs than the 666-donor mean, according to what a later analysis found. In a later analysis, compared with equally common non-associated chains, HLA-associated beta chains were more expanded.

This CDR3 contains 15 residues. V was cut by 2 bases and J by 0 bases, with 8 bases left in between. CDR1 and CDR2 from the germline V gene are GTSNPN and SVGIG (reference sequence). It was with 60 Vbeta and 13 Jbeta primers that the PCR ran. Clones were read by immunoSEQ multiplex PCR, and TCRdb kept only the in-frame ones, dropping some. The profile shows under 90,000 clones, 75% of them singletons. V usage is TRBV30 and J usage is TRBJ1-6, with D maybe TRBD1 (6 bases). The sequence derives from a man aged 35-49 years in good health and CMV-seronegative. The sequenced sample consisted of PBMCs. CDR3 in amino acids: CAWSYRDSYNSPLHF. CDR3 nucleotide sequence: TGTGCCTGGAGTTACAGGGACTCCTATAATTCACCCCTCCACTTT. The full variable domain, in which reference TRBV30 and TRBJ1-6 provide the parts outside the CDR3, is SQTIHQWPATLVQPVGSPLSLECTVEGTSNPNLYWYRQAAGRGLQLLFYSVGIGQISSEVPQNLSASRPQDRQFILSSKKLLLSDSGFYLCAWSYRDSYNSPLHFGNGTRLTVT.